Listed below are T cell receptor beta chains from one sample, sequenced in a study of technical replicates of blood from a few donors. TCRdb keeps only in-frame clones here, not all; method: immunoSEQ multiplex PCR. This table has tens of thousands of clones, 80% to 95% appearing once. Sequencing was carried out using T cells isolated from PBMCs. These receptors all stem from a human donor in good health. Both conserved end residues are part of each CDR3.

CDR3 protein: CSPHRINGNTIYF
J gene: TRBJ1-3
CDR3 length: 13
V gene: TRBV29-1

CDR3 protein: CASRPDSYGYTF
J gene: TRBJ1-2
CDR3 length: 12
V gene: TRBV7-9

CDR3 protein: CASSLRRDGGGGYTF
J gene: TRBJ1-2
CDR3 length: 15
V gene: TRBV7-2

CDR3 protein: CVGVLREAQPQHF
J gene: TRBJ1-5
CDR3 length: 13
V gene: TRBV23-1

CDR3 protein: CASSVGLAGTYEQYF
J gene: TRBJ2-7
CDR3 length: 15
V gene: TRBV9

CDR3 protein: CASSSPQGLNTEAFF
J gene: TRBJ1-1
CDR3 length: 15
V gene: TRBV5-8

CDR3 protein: CASSLIAGGDTGELFF
J gene: TRBJ2-2
CDR3 length: 16
V gene: TRBV7-9

CDR3 protein: CAITQGARQPQHF
J gene: TRBJ1-5
CDR3 length: 13
V gene: TRBV6-1

CDR3 protein: CSGGLGGLYTGELFF
J gene: TRBJ2-2
CDR3 length: 15
V gene: TRBV29-1

CDR3 protein: CASGPGTGTDTQYF
J gene: TRBJ2-3
CDR3 length: 14
V gene: TRBV12-5